This TCR beta chain came from a study of radiation and T cells in renal cell carcinoma. Study results and limitations: From baseline, blood top tumor clonotypes peaked at 2 weeks post-radiation.

This table comes from immunoSEQ multiplex PCR, and its TCRdb copy is limited to in-frame clones, with some not included. The sample has approximately 85,000 clones; approximately 90% are singletons. Regarding time point: blood 4 weeks post-SBRT, at nephrectomy. Treatment of the sample: 15 Gy SBRT to primary tumor, nephrectomy 4 weeks later. Nephrectomy followed 15 Gy stereotactic body radiation by 4 weeks. Serial blood draws occurred at baseline and 2 and 4 weeks post-SBRT. With regard to this clone: Antigen: not known.

The CDR3 is 15 residues long. Germline loops: CDR1 SQVTM, CDR2 ANQGSEA. V gave up 4 bases and J gave up 4 bases, with 19 bases separating them. The chain has TRBV29-1 and TRBJ1-2; D may be TRBD1 (5 bases). The sample was blood, taken from a patient whose treatment included radiotherapy and nephrectomy. The sequence derives from a woman in her 70s with renal cell carcinoma. This chain's CDR3 is CSVGTIGRLPYGYTF. In nucleotides, the CDR3 is TGCAGCGTTGGGACAATCGGACGGCTACCCTATGGCTACACCTTC.